A selection of T cell receptor beta chains follows, all from one sample in a study of blood T cell repertoires in COVID-19. Measured with immunoSEQ multiplex PCR; TCRdb has only the in-frame clones, and not every one. The table has more than 60,000 clones, more than 75% seen once. Sequenced material: peripheral blood. The receptors were sampled from a human donor in a cohort sampled during active COVID-19. Both conserved end residues are part of each CDR3. The order of the fields is V gene, J gene, CDR3 length, D gene, clone size, CDR3 DNA, CDR3 protein. A D gene is named only where the DNA matches it firmly. Some rows have no size entry. The others give once, few or many, or a class for an expanded clone.

TRBV12-5,TRBJ2-1,17,TRBD1,-,TGTGCTAGTGGTTTGGTAGGGAGACAGGGTATAGGCAATGAGCAGTTCTTC,CASGLVGRQGIGNEQFF
TRBV7-8,TRBJ1-2,16,TRBD1,-,TGTGCCAGCAGCGCGTCCGGGACAGGGGGCGTCTATGGCTACACCTTC,CASSASGTGGVYGYTF
TRBV20-1,TRBJ1-2,13,-,-,TGCAGTGCTAGTAACAGTTATAACTATGGCTACACCTTC,CSASNSYNYGYTF
TRBV11-2,TRBJ1-1,12,-,once,TGTGCCAGCAGCTTAGTCTCTAGCGAAGCTTTCTTT,CASSLVSSEAFF
TRBV7-3,TRBJ2-1,15,TRBD2,-,TGTGCCAGCAGCCCGCTAGCGGGGGGGCCTGATGAGCAGTTCTTC,CASSPLAGGPDEQFF
TRBV4-3,TRBJ2-1,16,TRBD2,-,TGCGCCAGCAGCCAAGAGTTTCGGACTAGTAACAATGAGCAGTTCTTC,CASSQEFRTSNNEQFF
TRBV10-1,TRBJ1-4,13,-,-,TGCGCCAGCAGTTCCACCCGGGGGGAAAAACTGTTTTTT,CASSSTRGEKLFF
TRBV3-1/TRBV3-2,TRBJ1-4,15,-,few,TGTGCCAGCAGCCAGGACACCCTAGGGAATGAAAAACTGTTTTTT,CASSQDTLGNEKLFF
TRBV10-3,TRBJ2-3,16,-,-,TGTGCCATCAGTGAGTCAGGACGACAGGTCACAGATACGCAGTATTTT,CAISESGRQVTDTQYF
TRBV9,TRBJ1-6,17,-,-,TGTGCCAGCAGCGTAGGAAGGGGGGGGGCCGGTGGATCTCCCCTCCACTTT,CASSVGRGGAGGSPLHF
TRBV11-2,TRBJ2-2,15,TRBD1,-,TGTGCCAGCAGGCCCCCAGGGGGAACCACCGGGGAGCTGTTTTTT,CASRPPGGTTGELFF
TRBV9,TRBJ1-1,14,-,-,TGTGCCAGCAGCCCAGGACAGATGAACACTGAAGCTTTCTTT,CASSPGQMNTEAFF
TRBV12-3/TRBV12-4,TRBJ1-3,13,TRBD1,-,TGTGCCAGCAGTACAGGGGCTGGAAACACCATATATTTT,CASSTGAGNTIYF
TRBV5-1,TRBJ2-3,17,TRBD2,-,TGCGCCAGCAGCTTGGCCCTTGGCCGGGGGGGAGGAGATACGCAGTATTTT,CASSLALGRGGGDTQYF
TRBV4-3,TRBJ1-6,14,-,few,TGCGCCAGCAGCCAAGATCAGGGTCTTTCACCCCTCCACTTT,CASSQDQGLSPLHF
TRBV5-1,TRBJ2-5,19,TRBD1,-,TGCGCCAGCAGCTTTAGGCCCCCTTGGCAGGGGGCGATCCAAGAGACCCAGTACTTC,CASSFRPPWQGAIQETQYF
TRBV4-3,TRBJ1-2,16,TRBD1,-,TGCGCCAGCAGCCAAGATGGCGAAGGACAGGGGAGAGAGTACACCTTC,CASSQDGEGQGREYTF
TRBV11-2,TRBJ2-4,16,-,-,TGTGCCAGCAGCTTAAGTCGGGGACTAGCCAAAAACATTCAGTACTTC,CASSLSRGLAKNIQYF
TRBV7-3,TRBJ2-7,13,TRBD2,few,TGTGCCAGCAGCCAGGTGCGGGGAGGGGAGCAGTACTTC,CASSQVRGGEQYF
TRBV4-3,TRBJ1-2,13,-,-,TGCGCCAGCAGCCAAGATTTAGGTAGCAGCTACACCTTC,CASSQDLGSSYTF
TRBV7-7,TRBJ2-3,19,TRBD2,-,TGTGCCAGCAGCCGGGGACTAGCGGGGGCAAACCCTAGCACAGATACGCAGTATTTT,CASSRGLAGANPSTDTQYF
TRBV5-4,TRBJ2-7,15,TRBD1,-,TGTGCCAGCAGCTCCGGTGGGGACAGGGTCTACGAGCAGTACTTC,CASSSGGDRVYEQYF
TRBV7-6,TRBJ2-2,14,-,-,TGTGCCAGCAGCTGGGACTCGATCGCCGGGGAGCTGTTTTTT,CASSWDSIAGELFF
TRBV19,TRBJ2-7,15,TRBD1,-,TGTGCCAGTACTAAACAGGGGGGAGACGGCTACGAGCAGTACTTC,CASTKQGGDGYEQYF
TRBV4-3,TRBJ2-7,15,TRBD2,-,TGCGCCAGCAGCCGACTAGCGGGGGCAAACTACGAGCAGTACTTC,CASSRLAGANYEQYF
TRBV5-1,TRBJ2-5,14,TRBD1,few,TGCGCCAGCAGCTTAGTTCTTACAGGGGAAACCCAGTACTTC,CASSLVLTGETQYF
TRBV6-2/TRBV6-3,TRBJ2-1,17,TRBD2,once,TGTGCCAGCAGTTACCGTAGCGGGGGGGCCACCTACAATGAGCAGTTCTTC,CASSYRSGGATYNEQFF
TRBV27,TRBJ2-7,15,-,-,TGTGCCAGCAGCTCTACCCCGGGACACACCTACGAGCAGTACTTC,CASSSTPGHTYEQYF
TRBV7-3,TRBJ1-1,13,-,-,TGTGCCAGCAGCTTAGGGACATTTACTGAAGCTTTCTTT,CASSLGTFTEAFF
TRBV10-2,TRBJ2-3,15,-,-,TGCGCCAGCAGTGAGTCTGAGGGTCTCGTGGATACGCAGTATTTT,CASSESEGLVDTQYF
TRBV24-1,TRBJ2-5,11,-,-,TGTGCCCCATGGGGCGAAGAGACCCAGTACTTC,CAPWGEETQYF
TRBV3-1/TRBV3-2,TRBJ1-1,13,-,-,TGTGCCAGCACCCCGGTGGGCGAATCTGAAGCTTTCTTT,CASTPVGESEAFF
TRBV11-2,TRBJ2-7,13,-,-,TGTGCCAGCAGTCGTACAGGGTTCTACGAGCAGTACTTC,CASSRTGFYEQYF
TRBV10-3,TRBJ2-6,18,TRBD1,once,TGTGCCATCAGTGGACAGGGTCACTCTCTCTCTGGGGCCAACGTCCTGACTTTC,CAISGQGHSLSGANVLTF
TRBV3-1/TRBV3-2,TRBJ1-4,15,-,-,TGTGCCAGCAGCCAAGATTGGCTCCGTAATGAAAAACTGTTTTTT,CASSQDWLRNEKLFF
TRBV11-2,TRBJ2-7,15,-,-,TGTGCCAGCAGCACGGAGCCACTTCGCGGCTACGAGCAGTACTTC,CASSTEPLRGYEQYF
TRBV6-2/TRBV6-3,TRBJ1-1,11,TRBD1,once,TGTGCCAGCAGCGAGGACAGGGTAGCTTTCTTT,CASSEDRVAFF
TRBV5-4,TRBJ1-1,14,-,once,TGTGCCAGCGGATCCCGAACGGGGGACACTGAAGCTTTCTTT,CASGSRTGDTEAFF
TRBV27,TRBJ2-7,16,TRBD1,-,TGTGCCAGCAGTTTACCTCCGGGACAGGGTTCGTACGAGCAGTACTTC,CASSLPPGQGSYEQYF
TRBV4-1,TRBJ1-2,14,TRBD1,-,TGCGCCAGCAGCCGACAGGGCCTCGGGTATGGCTACACCTTC,CASSRQGLGYGYTF
TRBV6-2/TRBV6-3,TRBJ2-1,17,-,-,TGTGCCAGCAGTTACTCCTCCGATCCAGGGTCCTACAATGAGCAGTTCTTC,CASSYSSDPGSYNEQFF
TRBV19,TRBJ2-7,14,TRBD1,-,TGTGCCAGTAGTTACCGGGACAGGGGGTACGAGCAGTACTTC,CASSYRDRGYEQYF
TRBV11-2,TRBJ2-5,12,-,-,TGTGCCAGCAGCTCCCAGGGGGAGACCCAGTACTTC,CASSSQGETQYF
TRBV27,TRBJ2-3,16,TRBD1,-,TGTGCCAGCAGTACTCCAGGGGGCGCCGGCACAGATACGCAGTATTTT,CASSTPGGAGTDTQYF
TRBV5-1,TRBJ2-7,13,-,many,TGCGCCAGCAGCTTGGTAGGGGTCTACGAGCAGTACTTC,CASSLVGVYEQYF
TRBV2,TRBJ2-7,14,-,few,TGTGCCAGCACCCCCGTGACAGCTTATTCAAAGCAGTACTTC,CASTPVTAYSKQYF
TRBV6-5,TRBJ1-2,13,-,-,TGTGCCAGCAGTCCCATGGGGCTCCGTGGCTACACCTTC,CASSPMGLRGYTF
TRBV5-1,TRBJ2-7,14,-,-,TGCGCCAGCAGCTCTGAGCCGAATTCCTACGAGCAGTACTTC,CASSSEPNSYEQYF
TRBV2,TRBJ1-1,14,-,-,TGTGCCAGCAGTGATGGGACTCTCTCCACTGAAGCTTTCTTT,CASSDGTLSTEAFF
TRBV12-3/TRBV12-4,TRBJ2-7,13,TRBD1,-,TGTGCCAGCAGTACACAGGGGGCCCACGAGCAGTACTTC,CASSTQGAHEQYF
TRBV7-2,TRBJ2-1,14,TRBD1,-,TGTGCCAGCATTGGGGGACAGGGTTTCAATGAGCAGTTCTTC,CASIGGQGFNEQFF
TRBV6-1,TRBJ1-6,16,TRBD1,-,TGTGCCAGCAGTGAACAACAGGGGGCGAGGAATTCACCCCTCCACTTT,CASSEQQGARNSPLHF
TRBV7-9,TRBJ2-5,14,-,once,TGTGCCAGCAGCGCGGGACTCTTCGGGCAGACCCAGTACTTC,CASSAGLFGQTQYF